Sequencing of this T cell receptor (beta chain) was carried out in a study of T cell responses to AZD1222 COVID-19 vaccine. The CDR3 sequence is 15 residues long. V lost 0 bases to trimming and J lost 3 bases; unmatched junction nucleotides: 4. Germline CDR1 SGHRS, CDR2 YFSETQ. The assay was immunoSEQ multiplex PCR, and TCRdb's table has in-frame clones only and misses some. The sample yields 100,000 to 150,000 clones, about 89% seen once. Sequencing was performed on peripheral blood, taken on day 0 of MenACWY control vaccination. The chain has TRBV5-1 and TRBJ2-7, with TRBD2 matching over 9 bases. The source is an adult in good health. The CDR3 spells CASSLEASGVYEQYF. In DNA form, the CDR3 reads TGCGCCAGCAGCTTGGAGGCTAGCGGGGTCTACGAGCAGTACTTC.